This is a list of T cell receptor beta chains from one sample in a study of blood T cell repertoires in COVID-19. Profiling relied on immunoSEQ multiplex PCR, and the TCRdb table lists in-frame clones only, not all of them. The table has about 120,000 clones, around 89% seen once. Sequencing was carried out using peripheral blood. These receptors all come from a man aged 50-60 years with acute or convalescent COVID-19. CDR3s include the opening cysteine and the closing phenylalanine or tryptophan. A D gene is named only where the DNA matches it firmly. Size tells how often a clone was seen (once, few, many) or the class of an expanded clone, and some rows leave it out.

clone_size,v_call,j_call,d_call,cdr3_aa,cdr3_nt
.,TRBV5-1,TRBJ1-1,TRBD1,CASSSGGGRRTEAFF,TGCGCCAGCAGCTCGGGAGGGGGCAGGAGAACTGAAGCTTTCTTT
.,TRBV15,TRBJ1-5,.,CATSTSGQGSNQPQHF,TGTGCCACCAGCACCTCGGGGCAGGGGAGTAATCAGCCCCAGCATTTT
.,TRBV12-5,TRBJ2-7,.,CASGLDGSYEQYF,TGTGCTAGTGGTTTGGACGGGAGCTACGAGCAGTACTTC
few,TRBV30,TRBJ1-3,.,CAWSDQATSGNTIYF,TGTGCCTGGAGTGATCAAGCCACCTCTGGAAACACCATATATTTT
.,TRBV7-9,TRBJ1-2,.,CASSLLREDYGYTF,TGTGCCAGCAGCTTACTCCGCGAGGACTATGGCTACACCTTC
.,TRBV10-2,TRBJ1-4,.,CASSEPNSGEKLFF,TGCGCCAGCAGTGAGCCCAACTCAGGGGAAAAACTGTTTTTT
.,TRBV9,TRBJ2-1,TRBD2,CASSLTSGSFYNEQFF,TGTGCCAGCAGCTTGACTAGCGGGAGCTTCTACAATGAGCAGTTCTTC
.,TRBV7-2,TRBJ2-2,.,CASSLVGANTGELFF,TGTGCCAGCAGCTTAGTAGGGGCGAACACCGGGGAGCTGTTTTTT
.,TRBV18,TRBJ1-6,.,CASSPVALGGADSPLHF,TGTGCCAGCTCACCCGTAGCCCTTGGGGGGGCTGACTCACCCCTCCACTTT
.,TRBV19,TRBJ2-1,TRBD2,CASSPSRGRGGYEQFF,TGTGCCAGTAGCCCATCACGCGGGCGGGGGGGCTATGAGCAGTTCTTC
.,TRBV28,TRBJ1-1,TRBD1,CASSSPGTGNVFF,TGTGCCAGCAGTTCCCCCGGGACAGGGAATGTTTTCTTT
.,TRBV2,TRBJ1-1,.,CASSTGQPEAFF,TGTGCCAGCAGTACCGGACAGCCTGAAGCTTTCTTT
.,TRBV5-1,TRBJ1-1,TRBD1,CASSDQGAREAFF,TGCGCCAGCAGCGATCAGGGGGCGAGGGAAGCTTTCTTT
few,TRBV6-4,TRBJ1-2,TRBD1,CASSIEQGNYGYTF,TGTGCCAGCAGTATCGAACAGGGGAACTATGGCTACACCTTC
.,TRBV15,TRBJ1-2,TRBD1,CATSSYDRGNGYTF,TGTGCCACCAGCAGCTACGACAGGGGGAATGGCTACACCTTC
.,TRBV3-1/TRBV3-2,TRBJ1-2,TRBD1,CASSQGTGSGYTF,TGTGCCAGCAGCCAAGGGACAGGGAGTGGCTACACCTTC
.,TRBV30,TRBJ1-6,.,CAWSVETANSPLHF,TGTGCCTGGAGTGTAGAGACAGCCAATTCACCCCTCCACTTT